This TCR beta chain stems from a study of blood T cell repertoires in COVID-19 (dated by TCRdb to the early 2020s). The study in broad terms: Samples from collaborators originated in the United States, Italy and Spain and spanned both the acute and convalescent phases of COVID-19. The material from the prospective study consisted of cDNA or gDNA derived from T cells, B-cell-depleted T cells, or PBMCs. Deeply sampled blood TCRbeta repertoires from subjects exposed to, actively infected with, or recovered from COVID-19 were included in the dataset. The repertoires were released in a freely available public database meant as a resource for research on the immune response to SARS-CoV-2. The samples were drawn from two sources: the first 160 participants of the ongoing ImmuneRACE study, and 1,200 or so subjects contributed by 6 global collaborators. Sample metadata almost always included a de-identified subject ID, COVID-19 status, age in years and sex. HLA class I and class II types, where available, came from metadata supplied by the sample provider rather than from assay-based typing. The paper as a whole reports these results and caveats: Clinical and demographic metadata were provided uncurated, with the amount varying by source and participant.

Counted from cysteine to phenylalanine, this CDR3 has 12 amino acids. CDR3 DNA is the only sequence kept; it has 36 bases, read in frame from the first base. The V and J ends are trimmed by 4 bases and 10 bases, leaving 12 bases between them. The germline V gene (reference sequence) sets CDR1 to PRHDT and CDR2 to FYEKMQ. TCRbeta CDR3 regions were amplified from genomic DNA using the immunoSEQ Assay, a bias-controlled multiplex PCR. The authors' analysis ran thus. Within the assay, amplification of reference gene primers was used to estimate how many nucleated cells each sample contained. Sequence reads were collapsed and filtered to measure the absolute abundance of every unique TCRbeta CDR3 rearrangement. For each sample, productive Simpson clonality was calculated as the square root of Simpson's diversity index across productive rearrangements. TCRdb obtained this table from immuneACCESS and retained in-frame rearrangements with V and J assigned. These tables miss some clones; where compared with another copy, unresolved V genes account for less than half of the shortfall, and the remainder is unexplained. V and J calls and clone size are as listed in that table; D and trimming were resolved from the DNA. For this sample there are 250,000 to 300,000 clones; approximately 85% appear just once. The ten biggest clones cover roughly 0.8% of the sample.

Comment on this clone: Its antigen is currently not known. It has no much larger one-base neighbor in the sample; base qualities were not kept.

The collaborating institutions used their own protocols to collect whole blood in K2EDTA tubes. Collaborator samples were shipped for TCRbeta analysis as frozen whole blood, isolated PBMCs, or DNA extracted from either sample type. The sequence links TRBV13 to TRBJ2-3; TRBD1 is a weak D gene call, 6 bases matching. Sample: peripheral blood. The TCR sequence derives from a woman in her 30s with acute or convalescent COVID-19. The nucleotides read TGTGCCAGCAGCTCTCAGGGGTTGTCGCAGTATTTT. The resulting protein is CASSSQGLSQYF. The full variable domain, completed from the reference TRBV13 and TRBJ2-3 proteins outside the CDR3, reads AAGVIQSPRHLIKEKRETATLKCYPIPRHDTVYWYQQGPGQDPQFLISFYEKMQSDKGSIPDRFSAQQFSDYHSELNMSSLELGDSALYFCASSSQGLSQYFGPGTRLTVL.